This TCR beta chain stems from a study of blood T cell repertoires in COVID-19. On the study more broadly: The study drew acute and convalescent COVID-19 samples from the United States, Italy and Spain. Sources were T cells, B-cell-depleted T cells, or PBMCs; the material itself was cDNA or gDNA.

CDR3 length: 17 amino acids. V was clipped by 4 bases and J by 0 bases; unmatched bases: 9. In germline, CDR1 is KGHDR, CDR2 SFDVKD. Per the study methods: Reference gene primer amplification gave estimated nucleated cell counts. The assay was immunoSEQ multiplex PCR, and TCRdb's table has in-frame clones only and misses some. That table supplies the V and J calls and clone size; D and trimming were determined from the DNA. The sample records 130,000 to 150,000 clones, roughly 86% being singletons. This chain connects TRBV24-1 to TRBJ2-3; 7 nucleotides line up with TRBD1. The receptor comes from a man aged 65 to 79 with acute or convalescent COVID-19. The material sequenced was peripheral blood. The chain's CDR3 is CATSDSGTVSSTDTQYF. In nucleotides, the CDR3 is TGTGCCACCAGTGACTCCGGGACAGTTTCTAGCACAGATACGCAGTATTTT.